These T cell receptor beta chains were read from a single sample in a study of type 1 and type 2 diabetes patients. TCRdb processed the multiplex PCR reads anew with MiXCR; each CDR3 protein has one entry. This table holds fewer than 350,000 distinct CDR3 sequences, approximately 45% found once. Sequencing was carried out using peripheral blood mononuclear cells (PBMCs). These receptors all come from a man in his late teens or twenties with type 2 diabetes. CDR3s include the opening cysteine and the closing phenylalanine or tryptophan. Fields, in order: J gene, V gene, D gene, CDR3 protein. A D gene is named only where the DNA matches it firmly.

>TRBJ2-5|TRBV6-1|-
CASSETGETQYF
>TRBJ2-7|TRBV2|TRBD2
CASSWAGGSYEQYF
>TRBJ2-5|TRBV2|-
CASSETSNEQYF
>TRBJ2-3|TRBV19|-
CASSPPTGITDTQYF
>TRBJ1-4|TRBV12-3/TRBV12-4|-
CAIDRGTRNEKLFF
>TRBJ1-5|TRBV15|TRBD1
CATSRDPQTGNQPQHF
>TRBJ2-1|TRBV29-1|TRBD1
CSAKQGSEQFF
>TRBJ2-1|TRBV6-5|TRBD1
CARRQGADEQFF
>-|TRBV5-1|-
CASSLVTRSYRDQSSYEQYF
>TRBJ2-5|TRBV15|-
CATSRVKQGGETQYF
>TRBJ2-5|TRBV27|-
CASALQGEETQYF
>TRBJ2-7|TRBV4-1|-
CASSQTWGELATF
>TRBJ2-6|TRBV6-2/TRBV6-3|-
CASNAGSSGANVLTF
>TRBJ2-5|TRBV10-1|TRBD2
CASSGAGLRETQYF
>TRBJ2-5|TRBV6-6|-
CASSYHKGKSETQYF